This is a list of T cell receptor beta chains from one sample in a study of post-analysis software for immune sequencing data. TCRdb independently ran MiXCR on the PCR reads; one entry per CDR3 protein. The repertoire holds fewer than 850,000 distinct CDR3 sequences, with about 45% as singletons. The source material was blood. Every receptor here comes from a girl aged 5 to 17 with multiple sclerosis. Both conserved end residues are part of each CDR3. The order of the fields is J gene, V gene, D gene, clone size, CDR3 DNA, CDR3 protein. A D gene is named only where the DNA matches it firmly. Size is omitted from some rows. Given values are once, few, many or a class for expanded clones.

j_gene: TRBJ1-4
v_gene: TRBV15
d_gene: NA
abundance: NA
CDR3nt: TGTGCCACCAGCCCCCCCGGGCCCAGGGATGAAAAACTGTTTTTT
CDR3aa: CATSPPGPRDEKLFF

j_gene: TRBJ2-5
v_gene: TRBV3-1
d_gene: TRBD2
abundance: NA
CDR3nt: TGTGCCAGCAGCCATAGCGGGGCAGGGGAGACCCAGTACTTC
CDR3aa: CASSHSGAGETQYF

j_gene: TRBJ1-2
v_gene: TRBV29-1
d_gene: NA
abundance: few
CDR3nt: TGCAGCGTTTACGGGGCGGAACTCACCAACTATGGCTACACCTTC
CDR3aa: CSVYGAELTNYGYTF

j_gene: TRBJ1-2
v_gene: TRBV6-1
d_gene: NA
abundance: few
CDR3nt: TGTGCCAGCATTTTCGGACGGAACTATGGCTACACCTTC
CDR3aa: CASIFGRNYGYTF

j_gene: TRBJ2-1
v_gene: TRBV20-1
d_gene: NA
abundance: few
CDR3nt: TGCAGTGCTAGTTCAGGAACCTTTTCAAATGAGCAGTTCTTC
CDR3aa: CSASSGTFSNEQFF

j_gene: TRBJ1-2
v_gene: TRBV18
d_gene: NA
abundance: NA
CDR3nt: TGTGCCAGCTCACCACCGGTGGGGGCGAATGGCTACACCTTC
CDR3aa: CASSPPVGANGYTF

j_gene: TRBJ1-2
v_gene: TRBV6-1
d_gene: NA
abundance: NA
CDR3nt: TGTGCCAGCAGTGTACCCGGGGAAATCAGGGGTTATGGCTACACCTTC
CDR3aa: CASSVPGEIRGYGYTF

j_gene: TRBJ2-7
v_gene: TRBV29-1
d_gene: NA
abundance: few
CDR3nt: TGCAGCGTCGAGCTTCGGGGAGACCTACCCAACGAGCAGTACTTC
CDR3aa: CSVELRGDLPNEQYF

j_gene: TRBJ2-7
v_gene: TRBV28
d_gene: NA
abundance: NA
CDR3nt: TGTGCCAGCAGTTTCGGGACGGACGGCTACGAGCAGTACTTC
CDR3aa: CASSFGTDGYEQYF

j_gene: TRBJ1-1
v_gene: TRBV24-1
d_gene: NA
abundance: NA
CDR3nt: TGTGCCACCAGTGAGGCCGGGGCGAAGGGTACTGAAGCTTTCTTT
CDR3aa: CATSEAGAKGTEAFF

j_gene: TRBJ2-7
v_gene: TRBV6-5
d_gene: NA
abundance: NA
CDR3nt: TGTGCCAGCAGTTACTCGAATAGCGGACTTTACGAGCAGTACTTC
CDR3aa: CASSYSNSGLYEQYF

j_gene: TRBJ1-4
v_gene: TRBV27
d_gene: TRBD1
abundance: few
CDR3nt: TGTGCCAGCAGTCTCCGGGACAGGGGAAGAGAAAAACTGTTTTTT
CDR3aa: CASSLRDRGREKLFF

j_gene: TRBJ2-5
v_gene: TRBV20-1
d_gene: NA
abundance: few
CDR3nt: TGCAGTGCTAGAGATCCGCGGTGGGGTGAGACCCAGTACTTC
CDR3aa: CSARDPRWGETQYF

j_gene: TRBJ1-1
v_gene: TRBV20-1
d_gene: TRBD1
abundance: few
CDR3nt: TGCAGTGCTAGAGAGAACGTGTGGAGACAGGGGAGGACTGAAGCTTTCTTT
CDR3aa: CSARENVWRQGRTEAFF

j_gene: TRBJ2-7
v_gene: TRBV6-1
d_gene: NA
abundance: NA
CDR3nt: TGTGCCAGCAGTGAGGACAGAAAAGCCACCTACGAGCAGTACTTC
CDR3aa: CASSEDRKATYEQYF

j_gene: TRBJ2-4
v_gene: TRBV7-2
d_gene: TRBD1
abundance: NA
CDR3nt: TGTGCCAGCCTTCCGGACAGGGCCAAAAACATTCAGTACTTC
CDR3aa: CASLPDRAKNIQYF

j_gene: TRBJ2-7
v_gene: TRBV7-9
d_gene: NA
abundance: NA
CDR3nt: TGTGCCAGCAGCAAAGGGGCCGGGAGATTCTACGAGCAGTACTTC
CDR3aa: CASSKGAGRFYEQYF

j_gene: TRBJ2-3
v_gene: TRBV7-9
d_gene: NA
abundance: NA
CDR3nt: TGTGCCAGCAGCCCGTCAGGGCGTATTAGCACAGATACGCAGTATTTT
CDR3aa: CASSPSGRISTDTQYF

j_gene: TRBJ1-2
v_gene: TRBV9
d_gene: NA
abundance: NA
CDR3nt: TGTGCCAGCAGCGTCGGGACTCCTAACTATGGCTACACCTTC
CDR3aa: CASSVGTPNYGYTF

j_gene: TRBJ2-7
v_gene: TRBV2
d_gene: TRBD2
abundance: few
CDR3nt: TGTGCCAGCAGTGAGACCCTAGCGGGAGGCGAGCAGTACTTC
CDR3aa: CASSETLAGGEQYF

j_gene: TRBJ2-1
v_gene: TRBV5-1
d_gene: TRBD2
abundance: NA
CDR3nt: TGCGCCAGCAGCTTGCAAGCCTGGACTAGCGGTGAGCAGTTCTTC
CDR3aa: CASSLQAWTSGEQFF

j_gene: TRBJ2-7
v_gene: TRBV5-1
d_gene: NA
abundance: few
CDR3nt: TGCGCCAGCAGCTTGGGGCTCGCTCAAGGCGAGCAGTACTTC
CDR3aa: CASSLGLAQGEQYF

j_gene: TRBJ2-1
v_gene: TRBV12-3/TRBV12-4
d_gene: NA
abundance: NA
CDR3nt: TGTGCCAGCAGTCCCAAATTCTCCTACAATGAGCAGTTCTTC
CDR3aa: CASSPKFSYNEQFF

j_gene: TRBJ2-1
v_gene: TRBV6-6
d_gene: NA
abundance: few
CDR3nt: TGTGCCAGCAGTAACCCCGGGACTCGTAATGAGCAGTTCTTC
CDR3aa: CASSNPGTRNEQFF

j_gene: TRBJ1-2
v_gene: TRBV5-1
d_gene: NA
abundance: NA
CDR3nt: TGCGCCAGCAGCCCCGCGGGGGTCGGTGGGGACTATGGCTACACCTTC
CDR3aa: CASSPAGVGGDYGYTF

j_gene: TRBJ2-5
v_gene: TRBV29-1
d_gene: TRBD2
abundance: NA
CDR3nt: TGCAGCGTTGGACTAGCGGGAGGGCCGAAGACCCAGTACTTC
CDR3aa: CSVGLAGGPKTQYF

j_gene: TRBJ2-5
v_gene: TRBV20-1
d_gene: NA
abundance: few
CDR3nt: TGCAGTGCTAGAGATCTCAGGGAAGAGACCCAGTACTTC
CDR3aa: CSARDLREETQYF

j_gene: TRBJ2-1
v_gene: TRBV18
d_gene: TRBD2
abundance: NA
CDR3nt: TGTGCCAGCTCAAAGCGGGAGCTCTACGATGAGCAGTTCTTC
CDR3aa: CASSKRELYDEQFF

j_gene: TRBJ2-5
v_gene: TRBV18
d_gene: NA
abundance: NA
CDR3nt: TGTGCCAGCTCACCAGAACACTGGTACCAAGAGACCCAGTACTTC
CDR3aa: CASSPEHWYQETQYF

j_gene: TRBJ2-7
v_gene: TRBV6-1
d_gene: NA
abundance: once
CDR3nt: TGTGCCAGCAGTGAAAGGGAAGAGGGTACGATCGAGCAGTACTTC
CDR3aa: CASSEREEGTIEQYF

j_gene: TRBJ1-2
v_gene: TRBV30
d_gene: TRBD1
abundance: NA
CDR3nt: TGTGCCAGAGAAGGGGACAGCTTAGGCTATGGCTACACCTTC
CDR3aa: CAREGDSLGYGYTF

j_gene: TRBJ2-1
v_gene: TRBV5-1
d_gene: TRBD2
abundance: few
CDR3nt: TGCGCCAGCAGCCCTGGGACTAGCGACAATGAGCAGTTCTTC
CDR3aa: CASSPGTSDNEQFF

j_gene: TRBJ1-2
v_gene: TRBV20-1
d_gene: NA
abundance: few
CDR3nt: TGCAGTGCTAGAGTCCTCTCCACGGGCTATGGCTACACCTTC
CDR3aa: CSARVLSTGYGYTF

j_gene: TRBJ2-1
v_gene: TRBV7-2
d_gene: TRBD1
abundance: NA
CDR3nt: TGTGCCAGCAGCCCAACGGGACAGGACTACAATGAGCAGTTCTTC
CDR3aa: CASSPTGQDYNEQFF

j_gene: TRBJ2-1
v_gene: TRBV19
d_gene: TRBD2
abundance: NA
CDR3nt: TGTGCCAGTAGTCCTAGCGGGAGGGCCCCCCGTGAGCAGTTCTTC
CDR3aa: CASSPSGRAPREQFF

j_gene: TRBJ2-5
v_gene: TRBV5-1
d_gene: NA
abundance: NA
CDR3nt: TGCGCCAGCAGCTTAACCGCAGAGACCCAGTACTTC
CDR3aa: CASSLTAETQYF

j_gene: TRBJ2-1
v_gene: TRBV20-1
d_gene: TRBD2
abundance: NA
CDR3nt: TGCAGTGCGCCCCTAGCGGGGCGTTCCTACAATGAGCAGTTCTTC
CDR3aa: CSAPLAGRSYNEQFF

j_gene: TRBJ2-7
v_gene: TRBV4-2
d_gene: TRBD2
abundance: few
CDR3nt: TGTGCCAGCAGCTTACCGGGACTAGCGGGAGGTGGCTACGAGCAGTACTTC
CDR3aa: CASSLPGLAGGGYEQYF

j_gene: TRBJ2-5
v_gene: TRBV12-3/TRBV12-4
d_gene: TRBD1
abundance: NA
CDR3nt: TGTGCCAGCAGTTTGTCAGGGGGCGCGGTAGAGACCCAGTACTTC
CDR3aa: CASSLSGGAVETQYF

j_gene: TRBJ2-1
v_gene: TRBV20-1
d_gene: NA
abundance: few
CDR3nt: TGCAGTGCTAGATACCGGGACTCATCCTACAATGAGCAGTTCTTC
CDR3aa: CSARYRDSSYNEQFF

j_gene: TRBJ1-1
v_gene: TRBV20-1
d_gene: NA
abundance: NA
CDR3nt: TGCAGTGCTAGACAGGGGATGAACACTGAAGCTTTCTTT
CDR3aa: CSARQGMNTEAFF